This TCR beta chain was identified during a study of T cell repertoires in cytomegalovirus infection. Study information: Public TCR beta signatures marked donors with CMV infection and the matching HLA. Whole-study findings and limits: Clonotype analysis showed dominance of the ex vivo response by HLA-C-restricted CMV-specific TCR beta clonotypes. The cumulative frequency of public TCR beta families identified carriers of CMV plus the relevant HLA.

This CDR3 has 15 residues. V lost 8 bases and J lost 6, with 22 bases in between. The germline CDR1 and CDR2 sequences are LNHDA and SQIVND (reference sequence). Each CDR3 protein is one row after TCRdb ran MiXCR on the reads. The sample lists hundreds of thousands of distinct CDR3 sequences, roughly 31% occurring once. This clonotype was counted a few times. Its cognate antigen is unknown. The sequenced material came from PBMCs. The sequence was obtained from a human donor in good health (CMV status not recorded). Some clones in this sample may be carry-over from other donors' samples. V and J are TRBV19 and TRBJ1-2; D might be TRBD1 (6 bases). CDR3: CASQPGAGAPHGYTF. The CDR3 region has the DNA TGTGCCAGTCAACCCGGGGCAGGGGCCCCCCATGGCTACACCTTC.